This T cell receptor (beta chain) comes out of a study of radiation and T cells in renal cell carcinoma. Points from the study as a whole: Without pretreatment biopsies, baseline tumor clonotype presence was undetermined.

The data were produced by immunoSEQ multiplex PCR, yet TCRdb's version contains in-frame clones alone and is incomplete. The sample holds over 120,000 clones, less than 90% seen once. V was trimmed by 6 bases and J by 2 bases, leaving 7 bases between them. Germline CDR1 SGHAT, CDR2 FQNNGV. The CDR3 consists of 12 residues. With regard to this clone: What it binds is unknown.

Described time point: blood 4 weeks post-SBRT, at nephrectomy. Treatment denoted: 15 Gy SBRT to primary tumor, nephrectomy 4 weeks later. Nephrectomy followed 15 Gy stereotactic body radiation by 4 weeks. Clear cell pathology was present in this patient's renal cell carcinoma. The sequenced sample was blood, obtained from a patient whose treatment included radiotherapy and nephrectomy. The chain employs TRBV11-2 and TRBJ1-1; D ambiguous. The receptor was isolated from a woman aged 50 to 60 with renal cell carcinoma. The CDR3 coding sequence is TGTGCCAGCAGACCCTTAAACACTGAAGCTTTCTTT. This translates into CASRPLNTEAFF.